This T cell receptor beta chain was obtained from a study of response to subunit inactivated influenza vaccine. This clonotype was recorded a few times. The germline V gene encodes CDR1 DFQATT and CDR2 SNEGSKA (reference sequence). This CDR3 comprises 14 residues. Trimming removed 3 bases from V and 1 base from J, with 12 bases in between. TCRdb re-called the RT-PCR reads with MiXCR, one entry per CDR3 protein. This sample has 630,000 or so distinct CDR3 sequences, with about 15% found just once. The sequenced sample was PBMCs from blood, obtained about 11 days after vaccination. The rearrangement uses TRBV20-1 and TRBJ2-5, with D uncertain. This receptor was taken from a man over 45 who received an inactivated influenza vaccine. This CDR3 is CSASPTWGQETQYF. As DNA, the CDR3 is TGCAGTGCTAGCCCCACATGGGGCCAAGAGACCCAGTACTTC.